This T cell receptor (beta chain) was sequenced in a study of monozygotic twins with inflammatory bowel disease (dated by TCRdb to between 2018 and 2021). Background on the whole study: The full study comprised 30 or so monozygotic twin pairs: nine German pairs (four IBD-concordant, five IBD-discordant) and 19 IBD-discordant Danish pairs. Within discordant pairs, disease-associated traits were sought mainly by comparing IBD patients with their genetically identical healthy co-twins. Each individual had, on average, about 151 000 unique TCRalpha sequences and 181 000 unique TCRbeta sequences available for analysis.

From each donor, a roughly 2.5 ml peripheral blood sample was collected into PAXgene tubes and stored at -80 degrees C. Without T cell sorting, total RNA was isolated from whole blood using the PAXgene blood miRNA kit on an automated QIAcube. Peripheral blood from monozygotic twin pairs who were concordant or discordant for inflammatory bowel disease underwent deep TCRalpha and TCRbeta repertoire profiling using unique molecular barcoding. Smoking habits were recorded for all twin pairs, and individuals were classified as current, former or never smokers. The protocol used for the library was 5' RACE. For each TCR library, 3,000 to 4,000 ng of total RNA was used. For each sample, cDNA synthesis was carried out in eight separate reactions using SMARTScribe reverse transcriptase. During cDNA synthesis, template switching introduced unique molecular identifiers that contained a 6-nucleotide sample barcode. Two nested PCRs of roughly 16 and 10 cycles amplified the TCRalpha and TCRbeta cDNA, and bead purification followed each PCR. Before amplification, the cDNA was treated with uracil DNA-glycosylase and purified using the QIAquick PCR purification kit. The second PCR was the step at which Illumina TruSeq-compatible adapters and sample-specific barcodes were added. Library quality and concentration were checked on TapeStation and Qubit, and libraries were pooled at roughly 5.1 ng each. Sequencing of the pooled libraries was done on an Illumina HiSeq2500 single-index Rapid Run using custom sequencing primers and 2 x 100 bp reads. Under the source paper's analysis protocol: UMI-based consensus assembly with MiGEC version 1.2.6 was used to correct PCR and sequencing errors. V(D)J alignment, clonotype assembly and CDR3 extraction were performed with MiXCR version 2.1.1. Gene usage, clonotype sharing and MAIT/NKT TCR abundance were normalised by analysing the top 1000, 10 000 and 20 000 clonotypes per sample. After downsampling to 27 000 UMIs, diversity was calculated as the inverse Simpson index using the vegan R package. Paired Mann-Whitney U tests were applied to discordant twin pairs, and Benjamini-Hochberg correction was used for multiple testing. TCRdb reprocessed the reads and provides one entry for every CDR3 protein sequence; no DNA is given. Here the V and J calls rest on TCRdb's processing, not on the authors' analysis. The sample table on file contains around 450,000 distinct CDR3 sequences. The ten top clones hold 2% to 3% of the sample.

Findings and caveats that apply to the study as a whole: The results gave no support for a single strong signal or clonotype linked to IBD. A decrease in TCRbeta repertoire diversity, as measured by inverse Simpson index, was observed in IBD patients compared with their healthy co-twins. Concordant and discordant twins showed no difference in repertoire similarity, possibly because of limited statistical power. The analysis was unable to tell apart different T cell subtypes. Because patients received different immunosuppressive treatments, the repertoires may have picked up extra background noise and variability between individuals. Compared with healthy twins, IBD patients shared fewer clonotypes with other individuals, and the difference was most pronounced in patients with signs of disease activity.

Note on this clonotype: The antigen this receptor binds is unknown.

The sequenced material came from blood. This receptor was taken from a human donor with ulcerative colitis or Crohn's disease, or a healthy co-twin of an affected twin (not recorded which).

The CDR3 region reads CASSGQPYGYTF. This chain is built from TRBV21-1 and TRBJ1-2; lacking DNA, the TRBD1 call made by TCRdb goes unchecked. TRBV21-1 counts as a pseudogene. The CDR3 holds 12 amino acids from the cysteine to the phenylalanine. The record lacks a DNA sequence.